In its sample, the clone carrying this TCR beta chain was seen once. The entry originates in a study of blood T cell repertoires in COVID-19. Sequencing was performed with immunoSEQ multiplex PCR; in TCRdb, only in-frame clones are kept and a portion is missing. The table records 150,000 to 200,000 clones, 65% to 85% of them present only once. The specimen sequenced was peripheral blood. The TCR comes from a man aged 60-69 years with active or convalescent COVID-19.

CDR3: CASSLGQNYNEQFF. The CDR3 bases are TGTGCCAGCAGCTTAGGCCAGAATTACAATGAGCAGTTCTTC. The V call is TRBV7-8, the J call TRBJ2-1; the D is unclear. V was trimmed by 1 base and J by 4 bases, leaving 8 bases between them. The CDR3 covers 14 residues. In germline, CDR1 is SGHVS, CDR2 FQNEAQ.